This T cell receptor (beta chain) was recovered during a study of quantifying T cell responses using KT2 cells. At the level of the study: Reverse transcription used primers in the TCR alpha and beta constant regions.

This CDR3 spans 13 amino acids. Looked up from germline, CDR1 is DFQATT and CDR2 is SNEGSKA (reference sequence). V was shortened by 4 bases and J by 7 bases, with 11 bases between the two germline ends. As concerns this clonotype: Its target is unknown.

Unfractionated PBMC were spiked with known numbers of KT2 clone cells. Points from the study as a whole: Very high KT2 spike-in numbers caused saturation in KT2 sequence detection. At about one KT2 cell per 100,000 PBMC, KT2 sequences were still detected.

The cDNA 3' end received a ligated oligonucleotide with a UMI. The first PCR ran roughly 4 cycles with an equimolar RC1.1 and RC1.2 beta primer mix. TCRdb used MiXCR to reprocess the UMI-ligation and nested PCR reads, holding one entry per CDR3 protein. The table has 45,000 to 65,000 distinct CDR3 sequences, around an eighth seen once; the top ten hold about 9.4%. Sequencing was carried out using PBMCs spiked with cells of the T cell clone KT2. The sequence came from a human donor. V gene TRBV20-1 combines with J gene TRBJ1-6; D is unresolved. CDR3 nucleotide sequence: TGCAGTGCTAAAAAAAACCGGAATTCACCCCTCCACTTT. Protein sequence: CSAKKNRNSPLHF.